Following are 19 T cell receptor beta chains from one sample sequenced in a study of CD8+CD57+ T cells in acquired aplastic anemia. Researchers used genomic DNA as the template to profile TCR beta VDJ and CDR3. MiXCR was run by TCRdb on the reads, yielding one entry per CDR3 protein. This table holds 200,000 to 300,000 distinct CDR3 sequences, roughly 82% found once. Selection for sequencing was limited to patients who had shown CD8+CD57+ cell expansion by flow cytometry. The sequenced material came from sorted CD4+, CD8+, or CD8+CD57+ T cells (not recorded which) from PBMCs. The receptors were gathered from a human donor with aplastic anemia.

The genes are TRBV7-8 and TRBJ1-2; D gene unclear. Between the trimmed V and J ends, which lost 0 bases and 7 bases, there was a span of 15 bases. Looked up from germline, CDR1 is SGHVS and CDR2 is FQNEAQ. This CDR3 is built from 15 residues. The CDR3 bases are TGTGCCAGCAGCTTAGCGCGAGGTCCCAATACTGGCTACACCTTC. It is translated as CASSLARGPNTGYTF.

The count of this clonotype is one. The chain couples TRBV7-2 to TRBJ2-3; 7 nucleotides line up with TRBD1. Germline trimming cut 5 bases from V and 14 bases from J; bases unmatched to any gene: 13. The germline CDR1 and CDR2 sequences are SGHTA and FQGNSA. The CDR3 totals 13 residues. As DNA, the CDR3 is TGTGCCAGCAGCGTAGGGGGCCAGGATATGCGGTATTTT. Translating gives CASSVGGQDMRYF.

This clonotype was seen a few times. The genes are TRBV12-3 or TRBV12-4 and TRBJ1-1, with unresolved D. With 6 bases removed from V and 2 bases from J, the gap between germline ends came to 10 bases. CDR3 length: 13 amino acids. CDR3 bases: TGTGCCAGCAGGGTGGAGGCTAACACTGAAGCTTTCTTT. It is translated as CASRVEANTEAFF.

This clonotype was counted only a few times. The rearrangement uses TRBV7-2 and TRBJ1-2, with a weak D call TRBD1 (6 bases). This CDR3 spans 14 amino acids. The V end lost 1 base, the J end lost 3 bases, and 9 bases lay between the germline ends. CDR1 SGHTA and CDR2 FQGNSA come from the germline V gene. The CDR3 sequence: CASSLGGADYGYTF. CDR3 in DNA: TGTGCCAGCAGCTTAGGGGGGGCCGACTATGGCTACACCTTC.

With regard to this clonotype: It is likely a read error, because the conserved phenylalanine at the end of the CDR3 is missing. The DNA is left out, because the CDR3 cannot be placed on it with certainty; the CDR3 is given as TCRdb lists it. The gene calls are TRBV2 and TRBJ1-1; the table's TRBD1 call for D was not verified on the DNA. In germline, CDR1 is SNHLY, CDR2 FYNNEI. The length of the CDR3 is 16 amino acids, counting both ends. This chain's CDR3 is CASRDRGRAVRRAGHL.

V is TRBV5-6 and J is TRBJ2-3; no reliable D call. Germline lookup yields CDR1 SGHDT and CDR2 YYEEEE. Trimming pared 0 bases from V and 6 bases from J, leaving 11 bases between. This CDR3 region has 14 residues. CDR3 region: CASSLDTRPDTQYF. CDR3 bases: TGTGCCAGCAGCTTGGACACCCGTCCCGATACGCAGTATTTT.

This chain uses TRBV11-3 with TRBJ1-2, with D maybe TRBD1 (6 bases). This CDR3 contains 17 residues. Germline-derived CDR1 and CDR2 are SGHNT and YENEEA. V was clipped by 0 bases and J by 3 bases, with 17 bases between them. This CDR3 reads CASSLDRTASVDYGYTF. CDR3 coding DNA: TGTGCCAGCAGCTTAGATCGGACAGCCTCGGTAGACTATGGCTACACCTTC.

This clonotype was detected once. The missing conserved phenylalanine or tryptophan at the end of this CDR3 makes a read error likely. No DNA is shown, since the ends of the CDR3 on it are uncertain; the CDR3 is the one TCRdb lists. The rearrangement joins TRBV2 to TRBJ2-5. The CDR3 length equals 14 residues, ends included. Germline CDR1 reads SNHLY; CDR2 reads FYNNEI. CDR3 protein: CATSRGSEEATHYC.

DNA for the CDR3: TGCAGTGCTCTTGGTATGGGACTCGAGAACACTGAAGCTTTCTTT. This translates into CSALGMGLENTEAFF. The V gene is TRBV20-1, the J gene TRBJ1-1; D may be TRBD1 (5 bases). The germline gives CDR1 DFQATT, CDR2 SNEGSKA (reference sequence). The CDR3 consists of 15 residues. V dropped 5 bases and J dropped 1 base, with 17 bases sitting between them.

The chain links TRBV5-8 to TRBJ2-2; 7 bases fit TRBD1. The CDR3 has 16 residues. With V trimmed by 2 bases and J by 1 base, 5 bases remained unmatched. Germline values: CDR1 SGHTS, CDR2 YDEGEE. The CDR3 sequence is CASSLQQGRNTGELFF. CDR3 coding DNA: TGTGCCAGCAGCTTACAACAGGGGCGGAACACCGGGGAGCTGTTTTTT.

Points on this clonotype: Its ends do not fully match the called genes, so a read error is possible. The J gene is TRBJ2-5, the V gene TRBV7-8; the D gene is possibly TRBD1 (5 bases). The CDR3 spans 14 residues. Per germline, CDR1 SGHVS and CDR2 FQNEAQ. In DNA, the CDR3 is TGTGCCAGCAGCTTAGGGGGCGATCCCGATACGCAGTATTTC. It yields the protein CASSLGGDPDTQYF.

A note on this clonotype: The conserved phenylalanine or tryptophan is not found at the CDR3 terminus, so this likely reflects a read error. The chain couples TRBV2 to TRBJ2-3, with 11 bases aligning to TRBD2. The CDR3 is 15 amino acids. Germline V gene data show CDR1 as SNHLY and CDR2 as FYNNEI. DNA for the CDR3: TGTGCTAGCAGCGCCGGGACTAGCGGAACAGATACGCAGTATCTT. Amino acids: CASSAGTSGTDTQYL.

The chain employs TRBV7-2 and TRBJ2-1, with 10 bases identical to TRBD1. The CDR3 is 15 amino acids. Per germline, CDR1 SGHTA and CDR2 FQGNSA. V lost 5 bases to trimming and J lost 7 bases; unmatched junction nucleotides: 8. The chain's CDR3 is CASSRDGQGENEQFF. The CDR3 DNA is TGTGCCAGCAGCAGAGATGGACAGGGGGAGAATGAGCAGTTCTTC.

A word on this clonotype: This likely comes from a read error, as the CDR3 has no conserved phenylalanine or tryptophan at its end. It is unclear where the CDR3 begins or ends on the DNA, so no DNA is shown, and the CDR3 is as TCRdb lists it. The chain joins TRBV9 to TRBJ2-1; the D segment call TRBD1 is taken from the table without a DNA check. The CDR3 length equals 13 residues, ends included. In germline, CDR1 is SGDLS, CDR2 YYNGEE. CDR3 sequence reads: CASSPGTGDHTVI.

This clonotype was observed a handful of times. The chain joins TRBV2 to TRBJ1-4; perhaps TRBD1 as D (5 bases). The CDR3 contains 11 residues. Germline V gene lookup returns CDR1 SNHLY and CDR2 FYNNEI. V was clipped by 8 bases and J by 15 bases, with 16 bases between them. This CDR3 is CASHGGRSMFF. CDR3 DNA: TGTGCCAGCCACGGGGGACGGTCCATGTTTTTT. The complete variable domain, with remaining parts taken from reference TRBV2 and TRBJ1-4, reads EPEVTQTPSHQVTQMGQEVILRCVPISNHLYFYWYRQILGQKVEFLVSFYNNEISEKSEIFDDQFSVERPDGSNFTLKIRSTKLEDSAMYFCASHGGRSMFFGSGTQLSVL.

The chain joins TRBV20-1 to TRBJ2-2; 14 bases align to TRBD2. The trim removed 5 bases at V and 0 bases at J, leaving 8 bases unmatched. CDR3 size: 18 residues. Germline CDR1 is DFQATT and CDR2 is SNEGSKA (reference sequence). CDR3 region: CSASGTSGSPPNTGELFF. The CDR3 DNA reads TGCAGTGCTTCCGGGACTAGCGGGAGTCCCCCGAACACCGGGGAGCTGTTTTTT.

A word on this clonotype: An end of the junction does not agree with germline; a read error may underlie this. The chain combines TRBV7-2 with TRBJ2-3; TRBD1 or TRBD2 may be the D gene (5 bases each). CDR1 is SGHTA and CDR2 is FQGNSA in the germline V gene. The CDR3 is made up of 14 amino acids. The CDR3, as DNA: TGTGCCAGCAGCTTTCCGAGGGGCGGCGATAGCGATGAGTTT. Amino acids: CASSFPRGGDSDEF.

V usage is TRBV2 and J usage is TRBJ1-1, with D maybe TRBD1 (5 bases). The CDR3 is made up of 17 amino acids. CDR1 is SNHLY and CDR2 is FYNNEI in the germline V gene. The V gene lost 8 bases and the J gene lost 12 bases, with 34 bases spanning the gap. DNA for the CDR3: TGTGCCAGCGGGGAGAGGGACCCACATACGCAGTACTCTGACCCTTTCTTT. It yields the protein CASGERDPHTQYSDPFF.

The CDR3 region is CASSVAGPPDTQQYF. CDR3 nucleotide sequence: TGTGCCAGCAGCGTGGCGGGGCCCCCCGACACCCAGCAGTACTTC. The J gene is TRBJ2-7, the V gene TRBV7-8; the D gene is possibly TRBD2 (6 bases). CDR1 SGHVS and CDR2 FQNEAQ come from the germline V gene. V was pared by 5 bases and J by 8 bases, with 22 bases between. This CDR3 is built from 15 residues. Full variable domain (missing parts from reference TRBV7-8 and TRBJ2-7): GAGVSQSPRYKVAKRGQDVALRCDPISGHVSLFWYQQALGQGPEFLTYFQNEAQLDKSGLPSDRFFAERPEGSVSTLKIQRTQQEDSAVYLCASSVAGPPDTQQYFGPGTRLTVT.